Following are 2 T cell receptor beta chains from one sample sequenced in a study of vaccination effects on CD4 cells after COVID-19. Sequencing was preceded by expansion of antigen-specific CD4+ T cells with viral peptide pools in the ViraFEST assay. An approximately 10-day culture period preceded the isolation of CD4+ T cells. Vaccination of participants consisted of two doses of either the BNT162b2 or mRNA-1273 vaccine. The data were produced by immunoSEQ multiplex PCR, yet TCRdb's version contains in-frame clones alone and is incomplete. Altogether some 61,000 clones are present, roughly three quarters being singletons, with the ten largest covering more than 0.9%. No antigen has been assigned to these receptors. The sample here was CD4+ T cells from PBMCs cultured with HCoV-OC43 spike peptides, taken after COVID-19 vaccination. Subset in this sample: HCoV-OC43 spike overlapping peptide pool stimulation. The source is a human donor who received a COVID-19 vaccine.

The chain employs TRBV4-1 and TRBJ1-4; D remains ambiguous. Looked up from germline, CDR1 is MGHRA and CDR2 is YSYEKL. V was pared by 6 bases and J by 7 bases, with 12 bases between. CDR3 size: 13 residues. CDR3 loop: CASREGFGEKLFF. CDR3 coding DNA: TGCGCCAGCAGAGAGGGATTCGGTGAAAAACTGTTTTTT.

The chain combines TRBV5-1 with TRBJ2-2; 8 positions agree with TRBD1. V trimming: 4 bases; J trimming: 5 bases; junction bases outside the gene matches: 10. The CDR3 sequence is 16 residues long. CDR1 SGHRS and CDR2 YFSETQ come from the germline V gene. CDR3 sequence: CASSPVDRGRTGELFF. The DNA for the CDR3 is TGCGCCAGCAGCCCCGTAGACAGGGGAAGGACCGGGGAGCTGTTTTTT.